The 10 T cell receptor beta chains below all came from one sample that was sequenced in a study of Graves' ophthalmopathy and Graves' hyperthyroidism (dated by TCRdb to between 2017 and 2018). Sequencing was carried out with an Illumina HiSeq 2000. For repertoire sequencing, TCR beta CDR3 regions were amplified from RNA transcripts. A first-round RT-PCR used HTBI primers with the Qiagen OneStep RT-PCR kit, followed by a second-round multiplex PCR, size selection and purification. TCRdb reran the public reads through fastp at Q25 and MiXCR, keeping productive beta chains. Each CDR3 protein gets just one entry, which takes the most common genes and DNA from the rows behind it. Across this sample there are hundreds of thousands of distinct CDR3 sequences, with about 21% seen only once. The ten largest clones add up to more than 2.5% of the sample. Specimen: peripheral blood. These TCRs come from a woman aged 18-29 years with stable Graves' hyperthyroidism. Donor details come from another sample of the same person, matched by shared clones.

This clonotype has at least ten counts. This chain links TRBV19 with TRBJ2-7; D is uncertain. The CDR3 totals 14 residues. With 5 bases removed from V and 2 bases from J, the gap between germline ends came to 13 bases. The germline V gene has CDR1 LNHDA and CDR2 SQIVND (reference sequence). The CDR3 protein is CASSLGPDAYEQYF. DNA of the CDR3: TGTGCCAGTAGTCTCGGCCCGGATGCCTACGAGCAGTACTTC.

This clonotype has ten or more counts. V usage is TRBV2 and J usage is TRBJ2-5; 7 positions agree with TRBD1. Looked up from germline, CDR1 is SNHLY and CDR2 is FYNNEI. This CDR3 spans 14 amino acids. Losses at the gene ends were 10 bases for V and 0 bases for J; bases not matched to a gene: 8. This CDR3 reads CAIHRDSYQETQYF. In nucleotides, the CDR3 is TGTGCCATCCACAGGGACAGCTACCAAGAGACCCAGTACTTC.

This clonotype was detected ten times or more. The rearrangement uses TRBV19 and TRBJ1-1, with D perhaps TRBD1 (6 bases). The CDR3 covers 13 residues. The germline CDR1 and CDR2 sequences are LNHDA and SQIVND (reference sequence). Trimming cost V 6 bases and J 1 base, with 9 bases left between them. The CDR3 loop reads CASRGTKNTEAFF. For the CDR3, the DNA is TGTGCCAGTAGGGGGACAAAGAACACTGAAGCTTTCTTT.

This clonotype was seen at least ten times. The genes are TRBV27 and TRBJ2-4; a weak D match, TRBD1 (5 bases). The CDR3 is made up of 14 amino acids. Germline V gene lookup returns CDR1 MNHEY and CDR2 SMNVEV (reference sequence). Trimming took off 2 bases at V and 5 bases at J, with 10 bases between the two ends. The CDR3 DNA reads as TGTGCCAGCAGTTTACAGGGTACCCAAAACATTCAGTACTTC. Amino acids: CASSLQGTQNIQYF.

Ten or more counts support this clonotype. This chain connects TRBV7-9 to TRBJ2-7; D call uncertain. Germline V CDR1 and CDR2: SEHNR, FQNEAQ (reference sequence). This CDR3 is 15 amino acids long. The V end was cut by 2 bases, the J end by 0 bases, with 11 bases between. The CDR3 is CASSLMALSSYEQYF. The CDR3 DNA reads as TGTGCCAGCAGCTTAATGGCCCTTAGCTCCTACGAGCAGTACTTC.

This clonotype was counted between two and nine times. This chain connects TRBV27 to TRBJ1-2; 9 bases line up with TRBD1. Germline values: CDR1 MNHEY, CDR2 SMNVEV (reference sequence). This CDR3 contains 17 residues. Trimming took 3 bases from V and 4 from J; bases not matched to a gene: 12. For the CDR3, the DNA is TGTGCCAGCAGTTTTATAACTCCGACAGGGGGAACCTATGGCTACACCTTC. This gives the protein CASSFITPTGGTYGYTF.

Many counts were recorded for this clonotype. The genes are TRBV11-3 and TRBJ2-3; D is possibly TRBD2 (6 bases). The CDR3 covers 18 residues. V lost 5 bases and J lost 1, with 22 bases in between. CDR1 is SGHNT and CDR2 is YENEEA in the germline V gene. The DNA for the CDR3 is TGTGCCAGCAGCGCAGGCGGGGCGGCAGACCTTCGCACAGATACGCAGTATTTT. This gives the protein CASSAGGAADLRTDTQYF. The whole variable domain, remainder taken from reference TRBV11-3 and TRBJ2-3, is EAGVVQSPRYKIIEKKQPVAFWCNPISGHNTLYWYLQNLGQGPELLIRYENEEAVDDSQLPKDRFSAERLKGVDSTLKIQPAELGDSAVYLCASSAGGAADLRTDTQYFGPGTRLTVL.

This clonotype was recorded many times. V gene TRBV6-2 or TRBV6-3 combines with J gene TRBJ2-7; TRBD2 agrees at 9 bases. The CDR3 is 14 residues long. CDR1 is MNHEY, CDR2 SVGEGT, per germline. J was trimmed by 2 bases and V by 6 bases; bases with no gene match: 5. The CDR3 region is CASSGLAPPYEQYF. The CDR3, as DNA: TGTGCCAGCAGCGGACTAGCGCCTCCCTACGAGCAGTACTTC.

This clonotype was picked up many times. As DNA, the CDR3 is TGTGCCAGTAGTCCCCTACAGGGCACCTCTGGGGCCAACGTCCTGACTTTC. It yields the protein CASSPLQGTSGANVLTF. J is TRBJ2-6 and V is TRBV19; D is perhaps TRBD1 (6 bases). The CDR3 extends over 17 amino acids. Germline values: CDR1 LNHDA, CDR2 SQIVND (reference sequence). V gave up 5 bases and J gave up 0 bases, with 14 bases separating them.

This clonotype was seen ten or more times. One junction end disagrees with the germline gene, perhaps due to a read error. The V and J genes are TRBV12-3 or TRBV12-4 and TRBJ2-5, with TRBD2 as a possible D gene (5 bases). This CDR3 has 13 amino acids. The CDR3 coding sequence is TGTGCCAGCAGTGTTAAGGTGGGAGAGACCCAGCACTTC. Protein product: CASSVKVGETQHF.